The TCR beta chain under discussion was sequenced for a study of cytomegalovirus exposure and HLA in healthy donors. Study as a whole: Of all 370 or so donors who were genotyped, under 90% belonged to the Caucasian-associated ancestry cluster.

CDR3 length equals 17 residues. The junction had 8 bases not matched to a gene; V was cut back by 1 base and J by 7 bases. Germline values: CDR1 SGHTA, CDR2 FQGTGA. A word on this clone: Antigen: not known.

PCR involved 60 Vbeta and 13 Jbeta primers. Profiling relied on immunoSEQ multiplex PCR, and the TCRdb table lists in-frame clones only, not all of them. The table shows approximately 180,000 clones, with roughly 85% occurring only once. General observations from the study: Later analysis suggested most CMV-associated TCR beta chains were HLA-restricted. Some TCR beta chains (around 160 of them) were listed as cytomegalovirus-associated. Some V segments, including TRBV6-2 and TRBV6-3, were excluded as indistinguishable.

Sequenced input: PBMCs. The receptor's source is a man aged 35-49 years in good health and CMV-seropositive. The chain recombines TRBV7-3 with TRBJ2-1; 12 bases are shared with TRBD2. CDR3 loop: CASSLRGTSGLGNEQFF. CDR3 DNA sequence: TGTGCCAGCAGCTTAAGGGGGACTAGCGGGTTAGGGAATGAGCAGTTCTTC.